This TCR beta chain was profiled in a study of cytomegalovirus exposure and HLA in healthy donors. This clone was seen more than once but under ten times. The antigen is unknown. CDR3 size: 12 residues. Germline V gene lookup returns CDR1 SQVTM and CDR2 ANQGSEA. Trimming pared 5 bases from V and 0 bases from J, leaving 7 bases between. Notes on the study in general: A later analysis linked a missense variant in DCLRE1C to the trimming of TCR beta V and J genes. Certain sequence variants were highly shared and formed a cluster, and this cluster was likely a sequencing artifact. Later work associated roughly 17,000 TCR beta sequences with HLA alleles at 0.05 false discovery rate.

The PCR was carried out with 60 Vbeta primers and 13 Jbeta primers. Sequenced by immunoSEQ multiplex PCR; TCRdb stores in-frame clones only, minus some. The table has 100,000 or so clones, roughly 15% seen once. The genes are TRBV29-1 and TRBJ1-1; D is unresolved. The sequence was obtained from a female donor in good health and CMV-seronegative. The sequenced sample consisted of PBMCs. The CDR3 loop reads CSVIQMNTEAFF. The CDR3 bases are TGCAGCGTTATTCAGATGAACACTGAAGCTTTCTTT.